This T cell receptor beta chain was sequenced for a study of blood T cell repertoires in COVID-19. The data were produced by immunoSEQ multiplex PCR, yet TCRdb's version contains in-frame clones alone and is incomplete. Counted here are about 65,000 clones, about 94% occurring once; the ten biggest clones make up around 2.6%. Germline CDR1 and CDR2: MNHEY and SVGAGI. The CDR3 has 15 residues. Trimming left V 7 bases short and J 7 bases short, with 19 bases between. J is TRBJ1-4 and V is TRBV6-5, with a tentative D call TRBD1 (6 bases). The sequence was collected from a man in his 70s with active COVID-19. What was sequenced was peripheral blood. The CDR3 reads CASIRLQGRGEKLFF. The CDR3 DNA reads TGTGCCAGCATAAGACTACAGGGCCGGGGTGAAAAACTGTTTTTT.